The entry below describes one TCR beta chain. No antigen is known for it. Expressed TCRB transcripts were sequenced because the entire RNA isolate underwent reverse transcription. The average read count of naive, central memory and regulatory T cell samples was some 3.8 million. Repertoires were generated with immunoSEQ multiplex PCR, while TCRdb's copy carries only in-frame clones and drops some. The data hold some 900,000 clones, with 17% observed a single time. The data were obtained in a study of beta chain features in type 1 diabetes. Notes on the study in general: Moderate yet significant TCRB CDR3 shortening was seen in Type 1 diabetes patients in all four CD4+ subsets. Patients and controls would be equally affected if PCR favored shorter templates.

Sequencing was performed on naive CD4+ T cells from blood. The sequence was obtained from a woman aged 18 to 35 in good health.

CDR3 coding DNA: TGTGCCAGCAGCGAACCGGGACAGGGGAGGACCGGGGAGCTGTTTTTT. Protein: CASSEPGQGRTGELFF. The chain combines TRBV5-4 with TRBJ2-2; 10 bases are a match to TRBD1. The J segment lost 5 bases and the V segment lost 4 bases, leaving 8 bases of the junction unmatched. Germline V gives CDR1 SGHNT, CDR2 YYREEE (reference sequence). The length of the CDR3 is 16 residues.